These T cell receptor beta chains were read from a single sample in a study of T cell changes during pregnancy in multiple sclerosis. Measured with immunoSEQ multiplex PCR; TCRdb has only the in-frame clones, and not every one. The table shows just over 60,000 clones, with approximately 92% occurring only once. The sample here was peripheral blood, taken in the second trimester of pregnancy. All receptors derive from a female donor in good health, enrolled as a control in a pregnancy study. Each CDR3 is given with its conserved first and last residue. D genes are given only for firm matches. Only some rows state a clone size, as once, few, many or a class for expanded clones.

v_call: TRBV7-6
d_call: -
j_call: TRBJ2-3
clone_size: -
cdr3_nt: TGTGCCAGCAGCTTAGACTTCCGAGATACGCAGTATTTT
cdr3_aa: CASSLDFRDTQYF

v_call: TRBV28
d_call: -
j_call: TRBJ1-5
clone_size: -
cdr3_nt: TGTGCCAGCAGTGCCCCGGGGCAGCCCCAGCATTTT
cdr3_aa: CASSAPGQPQHF

v_call: TRBV29-1
d_call: TRBD2
j_call: TRBJ2-5
clone_size: -
cdr3_nt: TGCAGCGTGGGGCGGGGGACCCAAGAGACCCAGTACTTC
cdr3_aa: CSVGRGTQETQYF

v_call: TRBV6-5
d_call: -
j_call: TRBJ2-7
clone_size: -
cdr3_nt: TGTGCCAGCAGTTACTCACAGGGCTACGAGCAGTACTTC
cdr3_aa: CASSYSQGYEQYF

v_call: TRBV4-1
d_call: TRBD2
j_call: TRBJ2-3
clone_size: -
cdr3_nt: TGCGCCAGCAGTTGGACTAGCGGGTCGGTAGATACGCAGTATTTT
cdr3_aa: CASSWTSGSVDTQYF

v_call: TRBV7-9
d_call: TRBD2
j_call: TRBJ2-5
clone_size: -
cdr3_nt: TGTGCCAGCAGCTTAGCGCTCGGGGGAGGGGAGACCCAGTACTTC
cdr3_aa: CASSLALGGGETQYF

v_call: TRBV19
d_call: TRBD2
j_call: TRBJ2-7
clone_size: -
cdr3_nt: TGTGCCAGTAACAGCGGGAGATCCCCCGAGCAGTACTTC
cdr3_aa: CASNSGRSPEQYF

v_call: TRBV11-2
d_call: TRBD1
j_call: TRBJ2-3
clone_size: -
cdr3_nt: TGTGCCAGCAGCTTAGGGGGGCCGGGACAGGCCCCCCTTACGCAGTATTTT
cdr3_aa: CASSLGGPGQAPLTQYF

v_call: TRBV9
d_call: TRBD2
j_call: TRBJ2-2
clone_size: -
cdr3_nt: TGTGCCAGCAGCGTAGAGCCGGGGGGTACGAACACCGGGGAGCTGTTTTTT
cdr3_aa: CASSVEPGGTNTGELFF

v_call: TRBV6-1
d_call: -
j_call: TRBJ1-5
clone_size: few
cdr3_nt: TGTGCCAGCGCGCCTGACACGTCCCCATCTTTGTCCCAGCATTTT
cdr3_aa: CASAPDTSPSLSQHF

v_call: TRBV30
d_call: -
j_call: TRBJ2-3
clone_size: -
cdr3_nt: TGTGCCTGGAGCGTCTATGGGCCAGTAGATACGCAGTATTTT
cdr3_aa: CAWSVYGPVDTQYF

v_call: TRBV11-2
d_call: TRBD1
j_call: TRBJ2-7
clone_size: -
cdr3_nt: TGTGCCAGCAGCTTACGGGCAGGGGGAACCTACGAGCAGTACTTC
cdr3_aa: CASSLRAGGTYEQYF

v_call: TRBV6-1
d_call: -
j_call: TRBJ1-1
clone_size: once
cdr3_nt: TGTGCCAGCAGTGAGTGGGTGGGAGGGGGAGGGAAAGCTTTCTTT
cdr3_aa: CASSEWVGGGGKAFF

v_call: TRBV5-6
d_call: TRBD2
j_call: TRBJ2-5
clone_size: once
cdr3_nt: TGTGCCAGCAGCTTGCGTAGCGGGAGGGCTATCCGGTACTTC
cdr3_aa: CASSLRSGRAIRYF

v_call: TRBV27
d_call: TRBD1
j_call: TRBJ2-2
clone_size: -
cdr3_nt: TGTGCCAGCAGTTACCGACAGGGCAGGGGCACCGGGGAGCTGTTTTTT
cdr3_aa: CASSYRQGRGTGELFF

v_call: TRBV30
d_call: TRBD2
j_call: TRBJ2-5
clone_size: -
cdr3_nt: TGTGCGACTAGCGGGAGGGCCCGGGAGACCCAGTACTTC
cdr3_aa: CATSGRARETQYF

v_call: TRBV5-1
d_call: TRBD2
j_call: TRBJ2-1
clone_size: -
cdr3_nt: TGCGCCAGCAGCCCGGCAGTGTTTCTAGCGGGAGGCCCATACAATGAGCAGTTCTTC
cdr3_aa: CASSPAVFLAGGPYNEQFF

v_call: TRBV5-1
d_call: TRBD2
j_call: TRBJ2-1
clone_size: -
cdr3_nt: TGCGCCAGCAGCTTGCGTCTAGCGGGAGTCGGGGAGCAGTTCTTC
cdr3_aa: CASSLRLAGVGEQFF

v_call: TRBV30
d_call: -
j_call: TRBJ2-7
clone_size: -
cdr3_nt: TGTGCCTGGAGTGTACGAGGGACTGGCGCCTACGAGCAGTACTTC
cdr3_aa: CAWSVRGTGAYEQYF

v_call: TRBV6-6
d_call: -
j_call: TRBJ2-3
clone_size: -
cdr3_nt: TGTGCCAGCAGTTACGAATACAGGACAGATACGCAGTATTTT
cdr3_aa: CASSYEYRTDTQYF

v_call: TRBV10-3
d_call: TRBD2
j_call: TRBJ2-1
clone_size: -
cdr3_nt: TGTGCCATCAGTGATCCGGCGGGAGGCCCGGGTGAGCAGTTCTTC
cdr3_aa: CAISDPAGGPGEQFF

v_call: TRBV28
d_call: TRBD1
j_call: TRBJ2-1
clone_size: -
cdr3_nt: TGTGCCAGCAGTACTATCCCCCGGGACAGCTCCTACAATGAGCAGTTCTTC
cdr3_aa: CASSTIPRDSSYNEQFF

v_call: TRBV10-3
d_call: -
j_call: TRBJ2-1
clone_size: -
cdr3_nt: TGTGCCCACTCCGGGGGTCGTTACAATGAGCAGTTCTTC
cdr3_aa: CAHSGGRYNEQFF

v_call: TRBV7-9
d_call: TRBD2
j_call: TRBJ2-7
clone_size: -
cdr3_nt: TGTGCCAGCAGCAGCGGGGCTAGCGGGAGATACGAGCAGTACTTC
cdr3_aa: CASSSGASGRYEQYF

v_call: TRBV30
d_call: -
j_call: TRBJ2-1
clone_size: -
cdr3_nt: TGTGCCTGGAGTCGCGTCTCGAGGCAGTTTAATGAGCAGTTCTTC
cdr3_aa: CAWSRVSRQFNEQFF

v_call: TRBV29-1
d_call: TRBD1
j_call: TRBJ1-2
clone_size: -
cdr3_nt: TGCAGCGTCCAAACAGGGGGCGTGGGCTACACCTTC
cdr3_aa: CSVQTGGVGYTF

v_call: TRBV27
d_call: TRBD1
j_call: TRBJ1-5
clone_size: -
cdr3_nt: TGTGCCAGCAGTTTAGGGACAGGGGTCCCCGGTCAGCCCCAGCATTTT
cdr3_aa: CASSLGTGVPGQPQHF

v_call: TRBV10-3
d_call: -
j_call: TRBJ2-3
clone_size: -
cdr3_nt: TGTGCCATCAGTGAATCTACGGCAGAGGTCCCAGATACGCAGTATTTT
cdr3_aa: CAISESTAEVPDTQYF

v_call: TRBV7-9
d_call: -
j_call: TRBJ2-6
clone_size: once
cdr3_nt: TGTGCCAGCAGCTTCCCTTCTGGGGCCAACGTCCTGACTTTC
cdr3_aa: CASSFPSGANVLTF

v_call: TRBV19
d_call: TRBD1
j_call: TRBJ1-4
clone_size: -
cdr3_nt: TGTGTCAGTAGTTCACGCGGGACAGGGTATTTGGCCTCGCCTGGAAAACTGTTTTTT
cdr3_aa: CVSSSRGTGYLASPGKLFF

v_call: TRBV7-9
d_call: TRBD1
j_call: TRBJ1-2
clone_size: -
cdr3_nt: TGTGCCAGCAGCTTACAGGGGGGCGACTATGGCTACACCTTC
cdr3_aa: CASSLQGGDYGYTF

v_call: TRBV21-1
d_call: -
j_call: TRBJ2-2
clone_size: -
cdr3_nt: TGTGCCAGCAGCAAGGGCTTGGGGACTAGCGGGGGGCCGAACACCGGGGAGCTGTTTTTT
cdr3_aa: CASSKGLGTSGGPNTGELFF

v_call: TRBV11-1
d_call: TRBD1
j_call: TRBJ2-5
clone_size: -
cdr3_nt: TGTGCCAGCAGCTTAGGCACAGGGGGTCAAGAGACCCAGTACTTC
cdr3_aa: CASSLGTGGQETQYF

v_call: TRBV5-8
d_call: TRBD1
j_call: TRBJ2-7
clone_size: -
cdr3_nt: TGTGCCAGCAGCTCATTCCGGAGACAGGGGAGCTCCGAGCAGTACTTC
cdr3_aa: CASSSFRRQGSSEQYF

v_call: TRBV2
d_call: -
j_call: TRBJ2-3
clone_size: -
cdr3_nt: TGTGCCAGCAGGGAAAACATCGAAGCGCAGTATTTT
cdr3_aa: CASRENIEAQYF

v_call: TRBV6-1
d_call: -
j_call: TRBJ2-7
clone_size: -
cdr3_nt: TGTGCCAGCAGTCCCGAGAGGTTTCAGTACTTC
cdr3_aa: CASSPERFQYF

v_call: TRBV5-4
d_call: TRBD2
j_call: TRBJ2-7
clone_size: -
cdr3_nt: TGTGCCAGCAGCTGGGGCGGCCAGCGGGGGAGCTACGAGCAGTACTTC
cdr3_aa: CASSWGGQRGSYEQYF

v_call: TRBV12-5
d_call: -
j_call: TRBJ1-5
clone_size: -
cdr3_nt: TGTGCTAGTGGTCAACAGCCCCAGCATTTT
cdr3_aa: CASGQQPQHF

v_call: TRBV29-1
d_call: -
j_call: TRBJ1-3
clone_size: -
cdr3_nt: TGCAGCGTGAGGCCAGGGGCTTTGGACACCATATATTTT
cdr3_aa: CSVRPGALDTIYF

v_call: TRBV7-2
d_call: TRBD2
j_call: TRBJ2-1
clone_size: once
cdr3_nt: TGTGCCAGCAGGGGAGCGGGAATCTCCTACAATGAGCAGTTCTTC
cdr3_aa: CASRGAGISYNEQFF

v_call: TRBV2
d_call: -
j_call: TRBJ1-4
clone_size: -
cdr3_nt: TGTGCCAGCACCCGGACAGAGAATGAAAAACTGTTTTTT
cdr3_aa: CASTRTENEKLFF

v_call: TRBV19
d_call: TRBD1
j_call: TRBJ1-1
clone_size: -
cdr3_nt: TGTGCCAGTAGTATAAAGCAGGGGGCAGGCTCTGAAGCTTTCTTT
cdr3_aa: CASSIKQGAGSEAFF

v_call: TRBV30
d_call: -
j_call: TRBJ1-1
clone_size: -
cdr3_nt: TGTGCCTGGACAACGCGGTCGAACACTGAAGCTTTCTTT
cdr3_aa: CAWTTRSNTEAFF

v_call: TRBV19
d_call: TRBD1
j_call: TRBJ1-1
clone_size: few
cdr3_nt: TGTGCCAGTAGGAATCCGACAGGGGGCACTGAAGCTTTCTTT
cdr3_aa: CASRNPTGGTEAFF

v_call: TRBV7-2
d_call: -
j_call: TRBJ1-2
clone_size: -
cdr3_nt: TGTGCCAGCAGCTTAGCTACAGAACCCTATGGCTACACCTTC
cdr3_aa: CASSLATEPYGYTF

v_call: TRBV19
d_call: -
j_call: TRBJ2-5
clone_size: -
cdr3_nt: TGTGCCAGTAGTATTGGGCTAGCGGAGACCCAGTACTTC
cdr3_aa: CASSIGLAETQYF

v_call: TRBV29-1
d_call: TRBD2
j_call: TRBJ2-7
clone_size: -
cdr3_nt: TGCAGCGCGGGAGGCCAGGGCTACGAGCAGTACTTC
cdr3_aa: CSAGGQGYEQYF

v_call: TRBV18
d_call: TRBD1
j_call: TRBJ2-7
clone_size: -
cdr3_nt: TGTGCCAGCTCACCTGGACAGGGGAACGAGCAGTACTTC
cdr3_aa: CASSPGQGNEQYF

v_call: TRBV6-5
d_call: TRBD2
j_call: TRBJ2-2
clone_size: -
cdr3_nt: TGTGCCACGACCCGGGCTAGCGGGGACACCGGGGAGCTGTTTTTT
cdr3_aa: CATTRASGDTGELFF

v_call: TRBV10-3
d_call: TRBD1
j_call: TRBJ1-1
clone_size: few
cdr3_nt: TGTGCCATCAACCATGACAGGGGGAAAGCTTTCTTT
cdr3_aa: CAINHDRGKAFF

v_call: TRBV6-1
d_call: TRBD1
j_call: TRBJ1-5
clone_size: -
cdr3_nt: TGTGCCAGCAGTGGTGGGACAGGCTTCAATCAGCCCCAGCATTTT
cdr3_aa: CASSGGTGFNQPQHF

v_call: TRBV6-5
d_call: TRBD2
j_call: TRBJ2-1
clone_size: -
cdr3_nt: TGTGCCAGCAGTGCTAGCGGAGAGCAGTTCTTC
cdr3_aa: CASSASGEQFF

v_call: TRBV4-1
d_call: -
j_call: TRBJ2-1
clone_size: -
cdr3_nt: TGCGCCAGCAGCCAAGGGTACTATGAGCAGTTCTTC
cdr3_aa: CASSQGYYEQFF

v_call: TRBV11-2
d_call: -
j_call: TRBJ2-7
clone_size: -
cdr3_nt: TGTGCCAGCAGCTTAAACGACCGGGGCTCCTACGAGCAGTACTTC
cdr3_aa: CASSLNDRGSYEQYF